This T cell receptor beta chain was identified during a study of blood T cell repertoires in COVID-19. About the study: PBMCs, B-cell-depleted T cells, or T cells provided the cDNA or gDNA that made up the material.

In the original workflow: Scientists estimated how many nucleated cells there were by amplifying reference gene primers. Sequenced by immunoSEQ multiplex PCR; TCRdb stores in-frame clones only, minus some. Clone size and V and J calls were adopted from that table, with D and trimming inferred from the DNA. Of 200,000 or so clones in the sample, 85% to 90% are singletons; the top ten hold approximately 6.1%. The CDR3 runs to 14 residues. Germline V gene lookup returns CDR1 SGHRS and CDR2 YFSETQ. The trim removed 2 bases at V and 6 bases at J, leaving 0 bases unmatched. The chain has TRBV5-1 and TRBJ2-2; 11 positions match TRBD2. The sequence was obtained from a man older than 75 with acute or convalescent COVID-19. Input material: peripheral blood. In DNA form, the CDR3 reads TGCGCCAGCAGCTTTAGCGGGAGGGCCGGGGAGCTGTTTTTT. Translated: CASSFSGRAGELFF.